Here is one T cell receptor beta chain with its context. The antigen remains undetermined. The protocol was immunoSEQ multiplex PCR, while the TCRdb copy is restricted to in-frame clones and leaves out a portion. The profile shows around 150,000 clones, 92% of them singletons. Per the germline V gene, CDR1 is SEHNR and CDR2 is FQNEAQ (reference sequence). V lost 0 bases, J lost 8 bases, and 14 bases lay in between. This CDR3 region has 15 residues. The data stem from a study of T cell responses to AZD1222 COVID-19 vaccine. Study results and caveats: Close to half of all spike-specific TCRs reportedly target regions of the variants that are unmutated. Spike as a whole was targeted by vaccine-associated CD4 TCRs, dominant at 160-218 and 743-854.

V usage is TRBV7-9 and J usage is TRBJ2-1; D tentatively fits TRBD1 or TRBD2 (5 bases each). The input for sequencing was peripheral blood, taken 28 days after the second AZD1222 dose. The TCR originated in an adult who received the AZD1222 COVID-19 vaccine. CDR3: CASSLAGKGDHEQFF. CDR3 bases: TGTGCCAGCAGCTTAGCGGGCAAAGGGGACCATGAGCAGTTCTTC.